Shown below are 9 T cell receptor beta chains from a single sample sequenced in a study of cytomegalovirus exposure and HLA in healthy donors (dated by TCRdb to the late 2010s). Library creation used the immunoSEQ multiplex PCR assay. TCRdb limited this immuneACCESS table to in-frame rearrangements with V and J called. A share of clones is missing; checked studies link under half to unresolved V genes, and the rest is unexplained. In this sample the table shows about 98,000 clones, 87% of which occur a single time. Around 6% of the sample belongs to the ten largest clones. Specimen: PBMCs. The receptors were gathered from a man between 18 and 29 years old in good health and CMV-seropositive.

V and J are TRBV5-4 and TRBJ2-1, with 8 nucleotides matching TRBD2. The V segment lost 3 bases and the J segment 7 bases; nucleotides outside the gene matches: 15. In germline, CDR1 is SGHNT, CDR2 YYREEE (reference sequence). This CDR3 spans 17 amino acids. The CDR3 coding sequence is TGTGCCAGCAGCTCCCTTAGAGGACGGGAGGGCCGGAATGAGCAGTTCTTC. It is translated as CASSSLRGREGRNEQFF.

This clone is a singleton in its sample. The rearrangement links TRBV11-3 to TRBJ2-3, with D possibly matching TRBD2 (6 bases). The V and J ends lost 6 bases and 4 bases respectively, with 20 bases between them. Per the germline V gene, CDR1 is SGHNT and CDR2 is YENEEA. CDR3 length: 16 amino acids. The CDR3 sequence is CASSPLRGTIADTQYF. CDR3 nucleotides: TGTGCCAGCAGTCCTTTACGCGGGACGATCGCAGATACGCAGTATTTT.

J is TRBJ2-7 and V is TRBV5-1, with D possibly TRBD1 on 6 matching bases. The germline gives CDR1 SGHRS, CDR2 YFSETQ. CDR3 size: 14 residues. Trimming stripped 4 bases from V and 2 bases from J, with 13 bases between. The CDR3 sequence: CASSQGPTPYEQYF. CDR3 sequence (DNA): TGCGCCAGCAGCCAGGGGCCTACACCCTACGAGCAGTACTTC.

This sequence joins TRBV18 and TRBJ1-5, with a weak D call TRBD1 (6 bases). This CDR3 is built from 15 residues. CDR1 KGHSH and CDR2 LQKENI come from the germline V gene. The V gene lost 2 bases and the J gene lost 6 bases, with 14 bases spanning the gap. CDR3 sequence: CASSPGLGAAQPQHF. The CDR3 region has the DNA TGTGCCAGCTCACCAGGATTGGGGGCCGCTCAGCCCCAGCATTTT.

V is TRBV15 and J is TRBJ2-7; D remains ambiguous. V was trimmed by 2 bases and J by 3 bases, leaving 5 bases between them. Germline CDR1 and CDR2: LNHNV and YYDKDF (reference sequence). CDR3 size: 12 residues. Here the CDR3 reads CATSRRYYEQYF. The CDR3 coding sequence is TGTGCCACCAGCAGACGGTACTACGAGCAGTACTTC.

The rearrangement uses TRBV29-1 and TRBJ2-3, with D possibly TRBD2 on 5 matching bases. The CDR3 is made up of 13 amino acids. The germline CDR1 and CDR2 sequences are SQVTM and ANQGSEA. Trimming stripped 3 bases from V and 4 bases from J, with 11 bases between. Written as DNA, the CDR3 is TGCAGCGTTGATAAGATGCGGGCAGATACGCAGTATTTT. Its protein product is CSVDKMRADTQYF.

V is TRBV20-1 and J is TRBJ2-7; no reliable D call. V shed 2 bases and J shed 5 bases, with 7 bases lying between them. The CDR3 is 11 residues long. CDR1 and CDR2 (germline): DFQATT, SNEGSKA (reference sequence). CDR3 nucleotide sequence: TGCAGTGCTAGACAGAACCACGAGCAGTACTTC. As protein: CSARQNHEQYF.

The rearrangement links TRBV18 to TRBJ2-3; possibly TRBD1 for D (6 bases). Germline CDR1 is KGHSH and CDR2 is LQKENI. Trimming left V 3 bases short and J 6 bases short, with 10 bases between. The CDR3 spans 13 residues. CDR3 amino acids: CASSPRDTDTQYF. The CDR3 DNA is TGTGCCAGCTCACCCCGGGACACTGATACGCAGTATTTT.

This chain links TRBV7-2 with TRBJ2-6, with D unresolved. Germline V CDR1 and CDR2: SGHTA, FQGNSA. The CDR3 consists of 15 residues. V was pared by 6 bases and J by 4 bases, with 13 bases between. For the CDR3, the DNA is TGTGCCAGCAGTTACAGTGCAGACGGGGCCAACGTCCTGACTTTC. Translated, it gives CASSYSADGANVLTF. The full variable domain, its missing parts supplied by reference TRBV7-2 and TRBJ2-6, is GAGVSQSPSNKVTEKGKDVELRCDPISGHTALYWYRQSLGQGLEFLIYFQGNSAPDKSGLPSDRFSAERTGGSVSTLTIQRTQQEDSAVYLCASSYSADGANVLTFGAGSRLTVL.